The source of this T cell receptor beta chain is a study of T-cell reconstitution after alpha-beta-depleted transplantation in children. Germline assignment: CDR1 PRHDT and CDR2 FYEKMQ (reference sequence). V was cut by 5 bases and J by 1 base, with 11 bases left in between. The CDR3 covers 15 residues. Study results and caveats: Surviving recipient T cells and thymic progenitors accounted for the high day-60 TCRbeta diversity observed in some patients. After transplant, at about two months, alpha-beta T cells were reportedly derived from several hundred expanded graft clones. By one year post-transplant, T-cell counts and diversity largely arose from T cells that were newly produced.

TCRbeta library preparation incorporated unique molecular identifiers. A single record per CDR3 protein comes from TCRdb applying MiXCR to the PCR reads. The table has 780,000 or so distinct CDR3 sequences, roughly 15% seen once. This clonotype occurred a few times. Its matching antigen is unknown. This clonotype was obtained from a male patient aged 10-17 years who had a stem cell transplant for acute lymphoblastic leukemia, so the T cells may come from the graft donor. The material was PBMCs, mostly from graft donor cells, obtained 360 days after TCRalphabeta/CD19-depleted stem cell transplant. The rearrangement uses TRBV13 and TRBJ2-2, with D possibly being TRBD1 (5 bases). The CDR3 nucleotides are TGTGCCAGCAGCGTAGTAGGGGTGAACACCGGGGAGCTGTTTTTT. Residues: CASSVVGVNTGELFF.